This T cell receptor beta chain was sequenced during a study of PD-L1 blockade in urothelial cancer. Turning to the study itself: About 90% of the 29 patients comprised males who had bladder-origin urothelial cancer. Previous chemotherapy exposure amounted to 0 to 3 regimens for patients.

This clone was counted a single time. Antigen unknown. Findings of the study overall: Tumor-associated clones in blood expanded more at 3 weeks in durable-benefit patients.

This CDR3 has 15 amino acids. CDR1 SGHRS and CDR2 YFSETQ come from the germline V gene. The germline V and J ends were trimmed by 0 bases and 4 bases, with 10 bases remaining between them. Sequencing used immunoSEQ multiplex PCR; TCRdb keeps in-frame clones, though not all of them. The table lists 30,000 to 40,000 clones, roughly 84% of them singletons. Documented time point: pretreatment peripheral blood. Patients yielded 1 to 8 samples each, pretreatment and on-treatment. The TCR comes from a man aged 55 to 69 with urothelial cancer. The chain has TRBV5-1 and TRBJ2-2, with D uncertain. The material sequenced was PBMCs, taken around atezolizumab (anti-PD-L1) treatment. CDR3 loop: CASSLGSLGTGELFF. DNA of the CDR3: TGCGCCAGCAGCTTGGGGAGCTTGGGCACCGGGGAGCTGTTTTTT.